The T cell receptor beta chain under discussion was sequenced for a study of blood T cell repertoires in COVID-19. Study at large: COVID-19 samples collected from the United States, Italy and Spain covered acute and convalescent phases.

V lost 3 bases and J lost 8, with 7 bases in between. The CDR3 has 11 amino acids. Some clones are missing from TCRdb's copy, which holds only in-frame ones; the method was immunoSEQ multiplex PCR. The table lists almost 250,000 clones, 65% to 90% of them singletons. Sequencing was done on a sample of PBMCs or T cells enriched from blood (not recorded which). The clonotype was recovered from a woman aged 50 to 65 with acute COVID-19. This rearrangement joins TRBV12-3 or TRBV12-4 to TRBJ1-2; D is unresolved. CDR3 sequence reads: CASSFSTGYTF. The CDR3 DNA is TGTGCCAGCAGTTTCAGTACCGGCTACACCTTC.